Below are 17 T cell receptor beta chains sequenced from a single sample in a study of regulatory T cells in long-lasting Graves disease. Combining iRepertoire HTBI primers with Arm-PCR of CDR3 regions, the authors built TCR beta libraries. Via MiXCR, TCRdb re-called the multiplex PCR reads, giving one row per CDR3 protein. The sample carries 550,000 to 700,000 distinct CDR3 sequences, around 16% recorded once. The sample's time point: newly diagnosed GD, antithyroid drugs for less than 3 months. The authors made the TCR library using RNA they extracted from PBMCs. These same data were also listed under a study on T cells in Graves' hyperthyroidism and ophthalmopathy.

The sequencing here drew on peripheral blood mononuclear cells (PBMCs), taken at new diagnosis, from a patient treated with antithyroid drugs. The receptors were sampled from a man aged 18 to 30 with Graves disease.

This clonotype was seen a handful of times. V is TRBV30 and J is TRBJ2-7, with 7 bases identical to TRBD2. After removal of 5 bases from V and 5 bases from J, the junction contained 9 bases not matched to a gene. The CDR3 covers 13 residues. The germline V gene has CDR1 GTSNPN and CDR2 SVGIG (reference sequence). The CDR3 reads CAWGGRGGHEQYF. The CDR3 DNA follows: TGTGCCTGGGGAGGGAGGGGTGGCCACGAGCAGTACTTC.

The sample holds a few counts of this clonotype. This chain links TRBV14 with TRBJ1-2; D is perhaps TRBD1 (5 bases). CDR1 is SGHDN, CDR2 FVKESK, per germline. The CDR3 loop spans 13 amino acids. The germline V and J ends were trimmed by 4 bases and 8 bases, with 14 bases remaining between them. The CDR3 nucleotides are TGTGCCAGCAGCCGAGACGCAGGGTTCGGCTACACCTTC. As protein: CASSRDAGFGYTF. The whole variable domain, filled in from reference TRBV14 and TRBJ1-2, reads EAGVTQFPSHSVIEKGQTVTLRCDPISGHDNLYWYRRVMGKEIKFLLHFVKESKQDESGMPNNRFLAERTGGTYSTLKVQPAELEDSGVYFCASSRDAGFGYTFGSGTRLTVV.

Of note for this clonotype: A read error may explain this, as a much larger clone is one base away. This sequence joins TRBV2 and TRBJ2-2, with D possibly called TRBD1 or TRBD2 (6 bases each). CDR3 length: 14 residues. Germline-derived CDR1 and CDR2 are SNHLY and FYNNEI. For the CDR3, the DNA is TGTGCCAGCAAGAGAGGGCGGGACACCGGGGAGCTGGTTTTT. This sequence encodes CASKRGRDTGELVF.

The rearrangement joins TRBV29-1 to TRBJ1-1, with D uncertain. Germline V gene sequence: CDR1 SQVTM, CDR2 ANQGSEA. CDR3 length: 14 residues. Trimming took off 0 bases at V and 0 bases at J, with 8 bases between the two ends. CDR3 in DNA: TGCAGCGTTGAAGATACGTCGGTGAACACTGAAGCTTTCTTT. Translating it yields CSVEDTSVNTEAFF. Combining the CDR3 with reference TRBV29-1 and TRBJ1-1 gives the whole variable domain SAVISQKPSRDICQRGTSLTIQCQVDSQVTMMFWYRQQPGQSLTLIATANQGSEATYESGFVIDKFPISRPNLTFSTLTVSNMSPEDSSIYLCSVEDTSVNTEAFFGQGTRLTVV.

The CDR3 bases are TGTGCCAGCAGCCTCGACGTGGGACGGAGCTCCTACAATGAGCAGTTCTTC. Encoded protein: CASSLDVGRSSYNEQFF. This chain uses TRBV7-9 with TRBJ2-1; D assignment may be TRBD1 or TRBD2 (5 bases each). The CDR3 consists of 17 residues. The V end lost 5 bases, the J end lost 0 bases, and 17 bases lay between the germline ends. From germline, CDR1 is SEHNR and CDR2 FQNEAQ (reference sequence). The full variable domain, in which reference TRBV7-9 and TRBJ2-1 provide the parts outside the CDR3, is DTGVSQNPRHKITKRGQNVTFRCDPISEHNRLYWYRQTLGQGPEFLTYFQNEAQLEKSRLLSDRFSAERPKGSFSTLEIQRTEQGDSAMYLCASSLDVGRSSYNEQFFGPGTRLTVL.

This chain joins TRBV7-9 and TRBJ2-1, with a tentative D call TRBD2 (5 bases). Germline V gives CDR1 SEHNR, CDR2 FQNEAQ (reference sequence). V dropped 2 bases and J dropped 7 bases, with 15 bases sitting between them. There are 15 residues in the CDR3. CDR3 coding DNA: TGTGCCAGCAGCTTAATATCTGGCCCGGGGAATGAGCAGTTCTTC. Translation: CASSLISGPGNEQFF.

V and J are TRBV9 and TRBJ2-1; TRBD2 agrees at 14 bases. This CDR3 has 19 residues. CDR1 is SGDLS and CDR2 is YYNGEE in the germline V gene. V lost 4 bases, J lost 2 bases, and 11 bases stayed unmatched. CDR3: CASSIPGTSGSPPYNEQFF. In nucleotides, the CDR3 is TGTGCCAGCAGCATTCCCGGGACTAGCGGGAGCCCGCCCTACAATGAGCAGTTCTTC.

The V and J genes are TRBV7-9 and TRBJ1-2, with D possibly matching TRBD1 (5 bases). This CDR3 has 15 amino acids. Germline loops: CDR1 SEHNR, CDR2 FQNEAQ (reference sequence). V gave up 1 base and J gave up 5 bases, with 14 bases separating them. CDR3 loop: CASSLGGGALYGYTF. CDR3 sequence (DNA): TGTGCCAGCAGCTTAGGTGGGGGAGCGCTATATGGCTACACCTTC.

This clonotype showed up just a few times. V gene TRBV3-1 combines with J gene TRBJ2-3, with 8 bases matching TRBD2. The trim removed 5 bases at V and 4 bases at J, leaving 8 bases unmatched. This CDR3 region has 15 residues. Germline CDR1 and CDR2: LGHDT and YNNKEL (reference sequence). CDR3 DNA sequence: TGTGCCAGCAGCTTTAGCGGGATGAGAGCAGATACGCAGTATTTT. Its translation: CASSFSGMRADTQYF.

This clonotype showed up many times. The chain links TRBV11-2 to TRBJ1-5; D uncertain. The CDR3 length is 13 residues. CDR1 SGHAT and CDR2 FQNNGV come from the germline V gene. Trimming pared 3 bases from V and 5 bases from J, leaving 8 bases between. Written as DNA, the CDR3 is TGTGCCAGCAGCTTGACACCCTATCAGCCCCAGCATTTT. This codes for CASSLTPYQPQHF.

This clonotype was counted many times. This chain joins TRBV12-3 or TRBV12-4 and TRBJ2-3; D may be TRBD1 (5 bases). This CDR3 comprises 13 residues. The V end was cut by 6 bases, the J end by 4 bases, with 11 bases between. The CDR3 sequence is CASSRAVPDTQYF. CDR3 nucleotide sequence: TGTGCCAGCAGCAGGGCCGTTCCAGATACGCAGTATTTT.

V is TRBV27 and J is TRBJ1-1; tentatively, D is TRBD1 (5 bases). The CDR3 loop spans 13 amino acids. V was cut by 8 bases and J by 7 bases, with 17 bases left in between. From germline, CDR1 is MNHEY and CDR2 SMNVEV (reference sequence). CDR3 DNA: TGTGCCAGCGGGTACCCAGGGATCGATGAAGCTTTCTTT. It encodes CASGYPGIDEAFF.

CDR3 in DNA: TGTGCCAGCCGACGGTGGGACACAGATACGCAGTATTTT. As protein: CASRRWDTDTQYF. The J gene is TRBJ2-3, the V gene TRBV6-1, with D uncertain. V gave up 8 bases and J gave up 2 bases, with 11 bases separating them. The germline gives CDR1 MNHNS, CDR2 SASEGT. This CDR3 region has 13 residues.

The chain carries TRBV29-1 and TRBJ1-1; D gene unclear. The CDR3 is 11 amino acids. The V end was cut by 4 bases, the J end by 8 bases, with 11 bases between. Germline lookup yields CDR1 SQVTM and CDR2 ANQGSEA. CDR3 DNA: TGCAGCGTTGTAGGGCGGGAAGAAGCTTTCTTT. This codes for CSVVGREEAFF.

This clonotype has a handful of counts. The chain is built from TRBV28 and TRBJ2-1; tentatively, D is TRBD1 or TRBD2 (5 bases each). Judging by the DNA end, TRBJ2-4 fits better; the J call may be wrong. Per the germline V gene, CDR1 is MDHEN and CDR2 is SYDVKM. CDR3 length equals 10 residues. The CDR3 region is CASGTLVQYF. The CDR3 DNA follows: TGTGCCAGCGGGACGCTAGTTCAGTACTTC.

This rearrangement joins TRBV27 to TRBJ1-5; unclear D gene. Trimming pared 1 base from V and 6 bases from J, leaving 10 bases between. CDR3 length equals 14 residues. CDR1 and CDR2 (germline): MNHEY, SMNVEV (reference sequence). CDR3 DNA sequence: TGTGCCAGCAGTTTATATGCCTCGGGTCAGCCCCAGCATTTT. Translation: CASSLYASGQPQHF.

CDR3 sequence (DNA): TGTGCCAGCAGCAGTTCGGAGACAACCGGGGCTGGAAACACCATATATTTT. It specifies CASSSSETTGAGNTIYF. This chain links TRBV28 with TRBJ1-3; D remains ambiguous. Between the trimmed V and J ends, which lost 6 bases and 2 bases, there was a span of 20 bases. From germline, CDR1 is MDHEN and CDR2 SYDVKM. The CDR3 length is 17 residues. Looking up the rest from reference TRBV28 and TRBJ1-3 gives the full variable domain: DVKVTQSSRYLVKRTGEKVFLECVQDMDHENMFWYRQDPGLGLRLIYFSYDVKMKEKGDIPEGYSVSREKKERFSLILESASTNQTSMYLCASSSSETTGAGNTIYFGEGSWLTVV.